This entry is about one TCR beta chain. Its antigen is unknown. Researchers ran the PCR with 60 Vbeta and 13 Jbeta primers. Generated by immunoSEQ multiplex PCR, the TCRdb table keeps only in-frame clones and is missing some. This sample has 95,000 to 150,000 clones; roughly 80% occur once, and the top ten carry approximately 2.1%. The sample originates from a study of cytomegalovirus exposure and HLA in healthy donors. Findings and limits, study-wide: Fewer N-insertions than the roughly 700-donor mean were reportedly shown by an Asian-associated ancestry cluster in a later analysis.

Material for sequencing was PBMCs. The clonotype originates from a man aged 30 to 45 in good health and CMV-seronegative.

The CDR3 nucleotides read TGTGCCAGCAGCTTTACTACCCTGCAGGGACTCTATGGCTACACCTTC. Translated, it gives CASSFTTLQGLYGYTF. This chain uses TRBV28 with TRBJ1-2, with a tentative D call TRBD1 (5 bases). CDR3 size: 16 residues. CDR1 is MDHEN and CDR2 is SYDVKM in the germline V gene. The V and J ends lost 6 bases and 4 bases respectively, with 21 bases between them.